Listed below are T cell receptor beta chains from one sample, sequenced in a study of blood T cell repertoires in COVID-19. The table came from immunoSEQ multiplex PCR; TCRdb's copy has only in-frame clones and leaves some out. The sample shows 250,000 or so clones, more than 65% of them seen only once. Material: PBMCs or T cells enriched from blood (not recorded which). These receptor sequences come from a man between 50 and 59 years old who had recovered from COVID-19. The CDR3 runs from the conserved cysteine through the conserved F or W. A D gene is named only where the DNA matches it firmly. Where a row states a size, it is once, few, many or the class of an expanded clone; other rows omit it.

j_call clone_size v_call d_call cdr3_nt cdr3_aa
TRBJ2-7 once TRBV6-1 TRBD1 TGTGCCAGCAGTGAACCGGGACAGAGGCACCACGAGCAGTACTTC CASSEPGQRHHEQYF
TRBJ2-5 NA TRBV5-1 TRBD2 TGCGCCAGCAGGCCCGGGACTAGCGGGGGTCAGGAGACCCAGTACTTC CASRPGTSGGQETQYF
TRBJ2-2 once TRBV25-1 TRBD1 TGTGCCAGCAGCCTCAGGACAGGAAGAAACACCGGGGAGCTGTTTTTT CASSLRTGRNTGELFF
TRBJ2-1 NA TRBV27 TRBD1 TGTGCCAGCAGAAGACAGGGGGGCTACAATGAGCAGTTCTTC CASRRQGGYNEQFF
TRBJ2-3 NA TRBV6-2/TRBV6-3 NA TGTGCCAGCAGTTACTCTGGCCTAGCAACGGATACGCAGTATTTT CASSYSGLATDTQYF
TRBJ1-2 NA TRBV9 TRBD1 TGTGCCAGCAGCACAAGACAGGGGGACGCCGGGCCATATGGCTACACCTTC CASSTRQGDAGPYGYTF
TRBJ2-1 NA TRBV14 TRBD2 TGTGCCAGCAGCCAAAGCGGAAGCGGGAGGAATGAGCAGTTCTTC CASSQSGSGRNEQFF
TRBJ1-1 NA TRBV7-6 NA TGTGCCAGCAGCACCCTACAGGGGAACACTGAAGCTTTCTTT CASSTLQGNTEAFF
TRBJ1-6 NA TRBV7-2 NA TGTGCCAGCAGCGCCCCCCGGGGTATAGGGAATTCACCCCTCCACTTT CASSAPRGIGNSPLHF
TRBJ1-5 NA TRBV5-4 TRBD1 TGTGCCAGCAGGGAGCCGGGACAGGAAGCTTATCAGCCCCAGCATTTT CASREPGQEAYQPQHF
TRBJ1-5 NA TRBV7-2 NA TGTGCCAGCAGCTTTACAGGAGGCAATCAGCCCCAGCATTTT CASSFTGGNQPQHF
TRBJ2-3 NA TRBV28 NA TGTGCCAGCAGGTCTACCACAGATACGCAGTATTTT CASRSTTDTQYF
TRBJ2-7 NA TRBV6-5 NA TGTGCCAGCAGGACGGGATCCAACACCTACGAGCAGTACTTC CASRTGSNTYEQYF
TRBJ2-1 NA TRBV2 NA TGTGCCAGCACGCCATTAGATGAGCAGTTCTTC CASTPLDEQFF
TRBJ2-5 NA TRBV24-1 NA TGTGCCACCAGTGAGAAGGGGGTGGACTGGAAAGAGACCCAGTACTTC CATSEKGVDWKETQYF
TRBJ2-1 once TRBV18 NA TGTGCCAGCTCACCACCCTCAAGCGGAAGGTTGCTAGTTCAGTTCTTC CASSPPSSGRLLVQFF
TRBJ2-3 once TRBV4-3 TRBD2 TGCGCCAGCAGCCAAGAGGCCACTAGCGGGAGTTATCCAGATACGCAGTATTTT CASSQEATSGSYPDTQYF
TRBJ2-4 NA TRBV7-9 TRBD2 TGTGCCAGCAGCTCTACACCGGGGGGGACTCTATACTTC CASSSTPGGTLYF
TRBJ2-2 NA TRBV6-5 NA TGTGCCAGCACCTCCACTAGCCTTCAAGGCGGGGAGCTGTTTTTT CASTSTSLQGGELFF
TRBJ2-7 NA TRBV27 NA TGTGCCAGCAGTCAATACGAGCAGTACTTC CASSQYEQYF
TRBJ1-6 few TRBV9 NA TGTGCCAGCAGCGTAGGGCCGAGGGTCGATTCACCCCTCCACTTT CASSVGPRVDSPLHF
TRBJ1-4 once TRBV6-6 TRBD1 TGTGCCACCATAGACAGGGAACTGCTCCCAGGCGGTGAAAAACTGTTTTTT CATIDRELLPGGEKLFF
TRBJ2-7 NA TRBV7-9 NA TGTGCCAGCAGCTTAGGACAGAGTTCCTACGAGCAGTACTTC CASSLGQSSYEQYF
TRBJ2-3 NA TRBV29-1 TRBD1 TGCAGCGTTGGGACAGGGGGCGCAGATACGCAGTATTTT CSVGTGGADTQYF
TRBJ2-7 NA TRBV5-1 TRBD1 TGCGCCAGCAGCTCCCGACAGGGGGCCCTCGACGAGCAGTACTTC CASSSRQGALDEQYF
TRBJ1-2 NA TRBV2 TRBD1 TGTGCCAGCAGTGCGGACAGGCACTATGGCTACACCTTC CASSADRHYGYTF
TRBJ2-3 NA TRBV20-1 NA TGCAGTGCTAGTACCACGGGGGCAGATACGCAGTATTTT CSASTTGADTQYF
TRBJ1-1 few TRBV28 NA TGTGCCAGCAGAGGGGGACGGTTCACTGAAGCTTTCTTT CASRGGRFTEAFF
TRBJ1-2 few TRBV9 TRBD1 TGTGCCAGCGGGACAGGGGGTTTGGGCTACACCTTC CASGTGGLGYTF
TRBJ1-2 NA TRBV7-9 NA TGTGCCAGCAGCTCACAGGGAGGGCTGTATGGCTACACCTTC CASSSQGGLYGYTF
TRBJ1-1 NA TRBV19 TRBD1 TGTGCCAGTAGTATCGGGTCAGGGGGCGGCACTGAAGCTTTCTTT CASSIGSGGGTEAFF
TRBJ1-6 few TRBV9 TRBD1 TGTGCCAGCAGCCCGGGGACAGGGGACTCACCCCTCCACTTT CASSPGTGDSPLHF